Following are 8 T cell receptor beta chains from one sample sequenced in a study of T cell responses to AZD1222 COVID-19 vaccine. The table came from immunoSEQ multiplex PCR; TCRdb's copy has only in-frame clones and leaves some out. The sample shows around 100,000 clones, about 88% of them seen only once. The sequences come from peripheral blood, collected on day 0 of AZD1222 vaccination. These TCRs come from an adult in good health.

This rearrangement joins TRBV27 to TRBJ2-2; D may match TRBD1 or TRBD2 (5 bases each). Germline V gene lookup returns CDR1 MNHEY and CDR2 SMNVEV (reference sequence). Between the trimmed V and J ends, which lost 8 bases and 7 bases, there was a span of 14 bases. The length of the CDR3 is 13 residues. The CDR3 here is CASSRGEIGELFF. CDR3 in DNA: TGTGCCAGCTCCCGAGGGGAGATCGGGGAGCTGTTTTTT.

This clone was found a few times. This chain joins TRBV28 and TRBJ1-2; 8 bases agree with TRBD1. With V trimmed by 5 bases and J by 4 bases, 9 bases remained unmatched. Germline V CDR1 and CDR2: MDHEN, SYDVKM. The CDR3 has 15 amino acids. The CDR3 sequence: CASSTGQGQAYGYTF. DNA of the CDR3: TGTGCCAGCAGTACAGGACAGGGCCAGGCCTATGGCTACACCTTC.

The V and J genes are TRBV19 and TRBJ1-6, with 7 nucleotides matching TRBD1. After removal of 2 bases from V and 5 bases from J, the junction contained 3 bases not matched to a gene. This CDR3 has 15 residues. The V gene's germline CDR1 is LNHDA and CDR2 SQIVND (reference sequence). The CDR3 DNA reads TGTGCCAGTAGTATAATACAGGGGCATAATTCACCCCTCCACTTT. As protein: CASSIIQGHNSPLHF.

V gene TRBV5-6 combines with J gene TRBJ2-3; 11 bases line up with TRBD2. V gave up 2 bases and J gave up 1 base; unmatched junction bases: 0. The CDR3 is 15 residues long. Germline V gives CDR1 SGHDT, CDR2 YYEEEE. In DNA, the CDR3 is TGTGCCAGCAGCTTACTAGCGGGGGGCACAGATACGCAGTATTTT. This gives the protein CASSLLAGGTDTQYF.

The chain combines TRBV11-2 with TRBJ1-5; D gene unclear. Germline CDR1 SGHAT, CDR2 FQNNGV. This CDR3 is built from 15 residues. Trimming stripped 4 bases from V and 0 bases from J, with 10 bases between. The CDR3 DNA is TGTGCCAGCAGCTCCAGCGGCAGTAGCAATCAGCCCCAGCATTTT. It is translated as CASSSSGSSNQPQHF.

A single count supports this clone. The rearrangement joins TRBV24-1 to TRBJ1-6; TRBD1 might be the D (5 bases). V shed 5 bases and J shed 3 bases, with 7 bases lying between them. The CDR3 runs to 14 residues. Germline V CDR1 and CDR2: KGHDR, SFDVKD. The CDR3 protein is CATSVGDYNSPLHF. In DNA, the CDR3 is TGTGCCACCAGTGTGGGGGACTATAATTCACCCCTCCACTTT.

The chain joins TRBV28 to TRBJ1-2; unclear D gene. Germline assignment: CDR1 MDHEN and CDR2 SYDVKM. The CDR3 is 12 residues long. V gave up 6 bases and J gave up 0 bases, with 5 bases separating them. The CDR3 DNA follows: TGTGCCAGCAGACAGACTAACTATGGCTACACCTTC. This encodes CASRQTNYGYTF.

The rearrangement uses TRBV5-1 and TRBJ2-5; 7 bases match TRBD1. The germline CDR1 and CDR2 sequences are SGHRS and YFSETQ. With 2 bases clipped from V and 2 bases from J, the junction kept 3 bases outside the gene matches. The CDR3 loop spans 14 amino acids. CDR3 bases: TGCGCCAGCAGCTTCCAGGGACAGCAAGAGACCCAGTACTTC. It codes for CASSFQGQQETQYF.